These 19 T cell receptor beta chains came from one sample sequenced in a study of blood T cell repertoires in COVID-19. The repertoire was sequenced with immunoSEQ multiplex PCR; TCRdb's copy has only in-frame clones and lacks some. Among roughly 150,000 clones, around four fifths were seen once, and the ten largest hold about 2%. Sequenced input: peripheral blood. The source of these receptors is an elderly woman with acute or convalescent COVID-19.

V is TRBV25-1 and J is TRBJ2-7; D remains unclear. The CDR3 contains 13 residues. The V and J ends lost 2 bases and 4 bases respectively, with 9 bases between them. CDR1 is MGHDK and CDR2 is SYGVNS in the germline V gene. CDR3 amino acids: CASSEINIYEQYF. The CDR3 DNA reads as TGTGCCAGCAGTGAAATCAACATATACGAGCAGTACTTC.

The V call is TRBV24-1, the J call TRBJ2-3; perhaps TRBD2 as D (5 bases). Trimming took off 9 bases at V and 1 base at J, with 7 bases between the two ends. The CDR3 has 12 residues. CDR1 KGHDR and CDR2 SFDVKD come from the germline V gene. For the CDR3, the DNA is TGTGCCACCCTGAGGGGCACAGATACGCAGTATTTT. It is translated as CATLRGTDTQYF.

In its sample, this clone ranks as medium-sized. The chain combines TRBV29-1 with TRBJ1-1; perhaps TRBD1 as D (5 bases). CDR1 is SQVTM and CDR2 is ANQGSEA in the germline V gene. Trimming pared 7 bases from V and 3 bases from J, leaving 12 bases between. The length of the CDR3 is 12 residues. The CDR3 sequence: CSASLGDTEAFF. CDR3 in DNA: TGCAGCGCCTCGTTAGGGGACACTGAAGCTTTCTTT.

The chain is built from TRBV14 and TRBJ2-3, with D perhaps matching TRBD1 (6 bases). Germline-derived CDR1 and CDR2 are SGHDN and FVKESK. The CDR3 is made up of 17 amino acids. Trimming took off 4 bases at V and 0 bases at J, with 17 bases between the two ends. The CDR3 reads CASSLLVRTDSTDTQYF. The CDR3 nucleotides read TGTGCCAGCAGCCTTCTGGTCCGGACAGACAGCACAGATACGCAGTATTTT.

The CDR3 nucleotides are TGTGCCAGTAGTATAGTACGACGGCTCGGGTTCGTCTACACCTTC. Translation gives CASSIVRRLGFVYTF. The V call is TRBV19, the J call TRBJ1-2; D gene unclear. There are 15 residues in the CDR3. Trimming cost V 1 base and J 10 bases, with 19 bases left between them. Per germline, CDR1 LNHDA and CDR2 SQIVND (reference sequence). The complete variable domain, with remaining parts taken from reference TRBV19 and TRBJ1-2, reads DGGITQSPKYLFRKEGQNVTLSCEQNLNHDAMYWYRQDPGQGLRLIYYSQIVNDFQKGDIAEGYSVSREKKESFPLTVTSAQKNPTAFYLCASSIVRRLGFVYTFGSGTRLTVV.

V gene TRBV7-2 combines with J gene TRBJ2-1, with D perhaps TRBD2 (7 bases). V shed 5 bases and J shed 4 bases, with 18 bases lying between them. CDR3 length: 16 residues. CDR1 is SGHTA, CDR2 FQGNSA, per germline. Written as DNA, the CDR3 is TGTGCCAGCAGCACCCCCGGCGGGGGCCCATACAATGAGCAGTTCTTC. This translates into CASSTPGGGPYNEQFF.

This clone came up a few times. V gene TRBV5-6 combines with J gene TRBJ2-7; D ambiguous. The germline CDR1 and CDR2 sequences are SGHDT and YYEEEE. CDR3 length equals 14 residues. V lost 0 bases and J lost 0, with 7 bases in between. CDR3 bases: TGTGCCAGCAGCTTGGAAGCCTTCTCCTACGAGCAGTACTTC. Its translation: CASSLEAFSYEQYF. The whole variable domain, filled in from reference TRBV5-6 and TRBJ2-7, reads DAGVTQSPTHLIKTRGQQVTLRCSPKSGHDTVSWYQQALGQGPQFIFQYYEEEERQRGNFPDRFSGHQFPNYSSELNVNALLLGDSALYLCASSLEAFSYEQYFGPGTRLTVT.

V and J are TRBV7-8 and TRBJ2-2; no firm D call. With 3 bases removed from V and 0 bases from J, the gap between germline ends came to 17 bases. CDR1 is SGHVS and CDR2 is FQNEAQ in the germline V gene. The CDR3 spans 18 residues. CDR3 nucleotide sequence: TGTGCCAGCAGCTTGGTTGTCAGTGGCGGTTCGAACACCGGGGAGCTGTTTTTT. This translates into CASSLVVSGGSNTGELFF.

The chain is built from TRBV30 and TRBJ1-5, with D hard to call. The germline V gene has CDR1 GTSNPN and CDR2 SVGIG (reference sequence). The V gene lost 2 bases and the J gene lost 6 bases, with 11 bases spanning the gap. CDR3 size: 13 residues. Here the CDR3 reads CAWSNSRGQPQHF. The CDR3 DNA follows: TGTGCCTGGAGTAACTCTCGGGGTCAGCCCCAGCATTTT.

The chain combines TRBV24-1 with TRBJ1-5, with D perhaps TRBD1 (5 bases). The CDR3 loop spans 15 amino acids. Trimming stripped 4 bases from V and 1 base from J, with 10 bases between. From germline, CDR1 is KGHDR and CDR2 SFDVKD. In DNA form, the CDR3 reads TGTGCCACCAGTGACAGGCGGGGGAGCAATCAGCCCCAGCATTTT. Its translation: CATSDRRGSNQPQHF.

V and J are TRBV6-5 and TRBJ1-4, with D tentatively TRBD1 (5 bases). This CDR3 region has 14 residues. Trimming shortened V by 0 bases and J by 6 bases, and 8 bases separated the two germline ends. Germline loops: CDR1 MNHEY, CDR2 SVGAGI. The CDR3: CASSYSGAHEKLFF. The CDR3, as DNA: TGTGCCAGCAGTTACTCAGGGGCACATGAAAAACTGTTTTTT.

In this sample, this clone turned up once. J is TRBJ1-2 and V is TRBV19, with 7 nucleotides matching TRBD1. Germline V lookup: CDR1 LNHDA, CDR2 SQIVND (reference sequence). The CDR3 covers 15 residues. The J segment lost 4 bases and the V segment lost 7 bases, leaving 12 bases of the junction unmatched. CDR3: CASTPPGQVLYGYTF. DNA of the CDR3: TGTGCCAGTACCCCCCCTGGACAGGTTCTCTATGGCTACACCTTC.

The J gene is TRBJ2-2, the V gene TRBV19, with 9 bases matching TRBD1. In germline, CDR1 is LNHDA, CDR2 SQIVND (reference sequence). This CDR3 comprises 15 residues. J was trimmed by 4 bases and V by 6 bases; bases with no gene match: 6. This chain's CDR3 is CASRLQGASTGELFF. The CDR3 DNA reads as TGTGCCAGTAGATTACAGGGGGCGAGCACCGGGGAGCTGTTTTTT.

The chain has TRBV6-5 and TRBJ2-5; a weak D match, TRBD1 (7 bases). The CDR3 has 14 residues. The V gene's germline CDR1 is MNHEY and CDR2 SVGAGI. Trimming left V 2 bases short and J 1 base short, with 8 bases between. CDR3 sequence reads: CASSYQGGQETQYF. The CDR3 DNA reads as TGTGCCAGCAGTTACCAGGGGGGCCAAGAGACCCAGTACTTC.

The chain combines TRBV7-2 with TRBJ1-2, with D possibly matching TRBD1 (5 bases). V shed 1 base and J shed 6 bases, with 9 bases lying between them. The CDR3 spans 13 residues. CDR1 and CDR2 from the germline V gene are SGHTA and FQGNSA. The CDR3, as DNA: TGTGCCAGCAGCTTAGACAGGAACAATGGCTACACCTTC. It encodes CASSLDRNNGYTF.

This rearrangement joins TRBV5-1 to TRBJ2-7; D ambiguous. The CDR3 is made up of 12 amino acids. Trimming left V 8 bases short and J 9 bases short, with 18 bases between. Per the germline V gene, CDR1 is SGHRS and CDR2 is YFSETQ. This CDR3 reads CASLSGERVQYF. CDR3 nucleotides: TGCGCCAGTCTGTCGGGTGAAAGAGTGCAGTACTTC.

The chain joins TRBV4-2 to TRBJ2-2; D might be TRBD2 (5 bases). Per germline, CDR1 LGHNA and CDR2 YNFKEQ. The CDR3 spans 14 residues. V was cut by 1 base and J by 5 bases, with 8 bases left in between. The CDR3 nucleotides read TGTGCCAGCAGCCAAGGCGAGGGAACCGGGGAGCTGTTTTTT. Its protein product is CASSQGEGTGELFF.

Note on this clone: Other DNA sequences of this sample code for an identical CDR3. V usage is TRBV3-1 (or the pseudogene TRBV3-2) and J usage is TRBJ2-1; 8 positions agree with TRBD2. Germline V lookup: CDR1 LGHDT, CDR2 YNNKEL (reference sequence). The CDR3 sequence is 15 residues long. After removal of 2 bases from V and 2 bases from J, the junction contained 2 bases not matched to a gene. The CDR3 DNA sequence: TGTGCCAGCAGCCAACGCGGGGGGCCCTACAATGAGCAGTTCTTC. Protein product: CASSQRGGPYNEQFF.

The chain has TRBV6-5 and TRBJ2-7; TRBD1 agrees at 7 bases. V lost 5 bases to trimming and J lost 2 bases; unmatched junction nucleotides: 6. The CDR3 covers 14 residues. The germline CDR1 and CDR2 sequences are MNHEY and SVGAGI. This CDR3 reads CASSKRDSAYEQYF. CDR3 sequence (DNA): TGTGCCAGCAGTAAACGGGACAGCGCCTACGAGCAGTACTTC.